This T cell receptor beta chain was captured by sequencing in a study of T cells in Graves' hyperthyroidism and ophthalmopathy. CDR3 length equals 14 residues. Deletions cut 0 bases from V and 8 bases from J, with 9 bases between. The germline V gene has CDR1 SGHRS and CDR2 YFSETQ. The investigators amplified TCR beta CDR3 regions from RNA transcripts. HTBI primers were the set used in a first-round RT-PCR of the TCR CDR3. Each CDR3 protein is one row after TCRdb ran MiXCR on the multiplex PCR reads. The data contain some 460,000 distinct CDR3 sequences, more than 15% of them singletons. The sample holds a few counts of this clonotype. Patients were aged 18 to 65, had disease duration under 2 months, and had newly diagnosed hyperthyroidism.

This chain uses TRBV5-1 with TRBJ1-6; a possible D gene is TRBD1 (5 bases). This TCR was recovered from a woman younger than 30 with Graves' hyperthyroidism. Sequencing was done on a sample of blood. The CDR3 bases are TGCGCCAGCAGCTTGGGGCAGGGCCATTCACCCCTCCACTTT. As protein: CASSLGQGHSPLHF.